This T cell receptor (beta chain) was captured in a study of regulatory T cells in long-lasting Graves disease. Time point indicated: persistent/refractory GD, antithyroid drugs over 5 years with positive TRAb. The TCR library was prepared using RNA isolated from PBMCs. This clonotype has only a few counts. Its antigen is currently unknown. The V end lost 7 bases, the J end lost 2 bases, and 15 bases lay between the germline ends. The CDR3 totals 15 residues. The germline V gene encodes CDR1 MDHEN and CDR2 SYDVKM. General study results and limits: Persistent Graves' patients showed reduced TCR diversity versus newly diagnosed patients. The sample size was small, and this may have reduced accuracy. Among persistent patients, a larger number of public clonotypes were shared (around 3,000) than among newly diagnosed patients (about 970).

The TCR beta library used iRepertoire HTBI primers with Arm-PCR amplification of CDR3. TCRdb analysed the multiplex PCR reads with MiXCR anew, one entry per CDR3 protein. The table includes around 460,000 distinct CDR3 sequences, roughly 23% detected once. The rearrangement links TRBV28 to TRBJ1-3; tentatively, D is TRBD1 (5 bases). The sequence came from a female donor with Graves disease. The sample was peripheral blood mononuclear cells (PBMCs), taken when the disease was refractory, from a patient treated with antithyroid drugs. The CDR3 coding sequence is TGTGCCAGCACCCCTCCCTCGGGGGCTGGAAACACCATATATTTT. Its translation is CASTPPSGAGNTIYF. The full variable domain, in which reference TRBV28 and TRBJ1-3 provide the parts outside the CDR3, is DVKVTQSSRYLVKRTGEKVFLECVQDMDHENMFWYRQDPGLGLRLIYFSYDVKMKEKGDIPEGYSVSREKKERFSLILESASTNQTSMYLCASTPPSGAGNTIYFGEGSWLTVV.